This paragraph reports one T cell receptor (beta chain). Its antigen is not identified. Per donor, one heparinised blood draw averaged around 0.12 L. TCRB transcripts that were expressed got sequenced, as all of the isolated RNA had been reverse transcribed. The study sequenced naive, central memory and regulatory T cell samples to an average of about 4 million reads. Sequencing was performed with immunoSEQ multiplex PCR; in TCRdb, only in-frame clones are kept and a portion is missing. The repertoire holds around 250,000 clones, with roughly 14% as singletons. The sample originates from a study of beta chain features in type 1 diabetes. Germline lookup yields CDR1 MNHEY and CDR2 SVGAGI. The CDR3 is 13 residues long. Losses at the gene ends were 7 bases for V and 11 bases for J; bases not matched to a gene: 14. Whole-study results and caveats: Moderate yet significant TCRB CDR3 shortening was seen in Type 1 diabetes patients in all four CD4+ subsets.

The gene calls are TRBV6-5 and TRBJ2-7; 7 nucleotides agree with TRBD2. The clonotype was recovered from a man aged 25 to 40 with type 1 diabetes. Source material: naive CD4+ T cells from blood. CDR3 amino acids: CASNSEAGGREYF. The CDR3 DNA sequence: TGTGCCAGCAATAGCGAGGCTGGGGGGAGGGAGTACTTC.